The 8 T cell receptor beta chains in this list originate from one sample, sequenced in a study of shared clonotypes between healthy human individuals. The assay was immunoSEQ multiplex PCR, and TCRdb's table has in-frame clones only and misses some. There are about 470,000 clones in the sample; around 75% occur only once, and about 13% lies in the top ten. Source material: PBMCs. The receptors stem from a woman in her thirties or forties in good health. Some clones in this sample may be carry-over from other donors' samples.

As DNA, the CDR3 is TGTGCCAGCAGTTTAAGAGCCGGGGAGACCCAGTACTTC. Translating it yields CASSLRAGETQYF. The rearrangement links TRBV27 to TRBJ2-5; D remains unclear. Looked up from germline, CDR1 is MNHEY and CDR2 is SMNVEV (reference sequence). The CDR3 is 13 residues long. V was shortened by 2 bases and J by 5 bases, with 9 bases between the two germline ends.

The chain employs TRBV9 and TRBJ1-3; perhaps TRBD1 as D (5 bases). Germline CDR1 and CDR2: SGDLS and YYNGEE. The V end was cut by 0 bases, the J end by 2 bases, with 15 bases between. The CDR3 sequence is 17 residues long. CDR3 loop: CASSVAHPGTAGNTIYF. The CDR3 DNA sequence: TGTGCCAGCAGCGTAGCTCACCCAGGGACGGCTGGAAACACCATATATTTT.

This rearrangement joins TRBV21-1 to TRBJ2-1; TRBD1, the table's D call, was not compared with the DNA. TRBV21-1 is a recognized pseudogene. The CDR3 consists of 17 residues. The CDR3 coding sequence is TGTGCCAGCAGCAAAGGAAGGGGACAGGGGCATTACAATGAGCAGTTCTTC. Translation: CASSKGRGQGHYNEQFF.

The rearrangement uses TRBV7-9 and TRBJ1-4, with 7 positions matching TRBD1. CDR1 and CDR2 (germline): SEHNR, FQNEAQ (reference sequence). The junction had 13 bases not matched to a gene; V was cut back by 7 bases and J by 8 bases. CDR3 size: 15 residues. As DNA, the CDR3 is TGTGCCAGCACCACAGGGGTACAGGGAAGGGAAAAACTGTTTTTT. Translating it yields CASTTGVQGREKLFF.

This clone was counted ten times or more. CDR3 amino acids: CASSRAYALPPDTQYF. The CDR3 DNA reads TGTGCCAGCAGTCGGGCCTATGCCCTCCCGCCGGATACGCAGTATTTT. The chain joins TRBV2 to TRBJ2-3, with D hard to call. CDR3 length: 16 amino acids. Germline V gene lookup returns CDR1 SNHLY and CDR2 FYNNEI. V was cut by 5 bases and J by 6 bases, with 21 bases left in between.

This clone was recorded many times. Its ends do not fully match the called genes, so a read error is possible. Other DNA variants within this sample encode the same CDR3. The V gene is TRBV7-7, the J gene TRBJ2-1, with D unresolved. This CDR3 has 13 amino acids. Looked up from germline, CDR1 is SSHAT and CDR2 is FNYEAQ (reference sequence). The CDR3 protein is CASSLGLYNEQFF. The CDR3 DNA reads TGTGCTAGCAGCTTAGGTTTATACAATGAGCAGTTCTTC.

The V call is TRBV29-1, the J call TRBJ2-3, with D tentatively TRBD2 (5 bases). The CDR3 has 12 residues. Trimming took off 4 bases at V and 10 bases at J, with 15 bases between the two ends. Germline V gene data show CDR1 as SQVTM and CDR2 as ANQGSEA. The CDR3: CSVGPGRRAQYF. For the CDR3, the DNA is TGCAGCGTTGGTCCCGGACGGCGGGCGCAGTATTTT.

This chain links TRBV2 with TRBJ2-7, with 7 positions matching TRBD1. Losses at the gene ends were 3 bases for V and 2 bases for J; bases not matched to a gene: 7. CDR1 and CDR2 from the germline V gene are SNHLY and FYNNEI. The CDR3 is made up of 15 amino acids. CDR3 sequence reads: CASSDRDRVPYEQYF. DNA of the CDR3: TGTGCCAGCAGTGACCGAGACAGGGTTCCCTACGAGCAGTACTTC.